The TCR beta chain under discussion was sequenced for a study of early T cells in non-severe SARS-CoV-2 infection. This clonotype has a count of ten or more. CDR3 size: 14 residues. Trimming cost V 2 bases and J 1 base; bases outside gene matches: 0. The germline gives CDR1 MNHEY, CDR2 SMNVEV (reference sequence). Individual cDNA molecules each received unique molecular identifiers attached to them. MiXCR, applied by TCRdb to the 5' RACE reads, yields one record per CDR3 protein. Here the sample spans about 100,000 distinct CDR3 sequences, about 13% being singletons. V and J are TRBV27 and TRBJ2-3, with 7 positions matching TRBD1. The sample comprised whole blood. The sequence came from an adult who was a healthcare worker with PCR-confirmed SARS-CoV-2 infection or an uninfected control (not recorded which). The CDR3, as DNA: TGTGCCAGCAGTTTAACAGGGGGCACAGATACGCAGTATTTT. It is translated as CASSLTGGTDTQYF.